The present T cell receptor (beta chain) was sequenced within a study of blood T cell repertoires in COVID-19. Study details: COVID-19 samples collected from the United States, Italy and Spain covered acute and convalescent phases. Sample material is recorded as cDNA or gDNA derived from T cells, B-cell-depleted T cells, or PBMCs.

Profiling relied on immunoSEQ multiplex PCR, and the TCRdb table lists in-frame clones only, not all of them. There are about 28,000 clones in the sample; approximately 83% occur only once, and 25% lies in the top ten. Sequences were obtained from peripheral blood. The sequence was collected from a human donor in a cohort sampled during active COVID-19.

Here the CDR3 DNA reads TGCGCCAGCAGCCAAGCAGCGGGGGGCCGTACAGATACGCAGTATTTT. As protein: CASSQAAGGRTDTQYF. The J gene is TRBJ2-3, the V gene TRBV4-3, with 9 nucleotides matching TRBD2. The trim removed 1 base at V and 3 bases at J, leaving 5 bases unmatched. CDR1 is LGHNA, CDR2 YSLEER, per germline. There are 16 residues in the CDR3.